Presented here are 15 T cell receptor beta chains from one specimen sequenced in a study of T cell repertoires in cytomegalovirus infection. Their specific antigens are unknown. Each CDR3 protein is one row after TCRdb ran MiXCR on the reads. Of fewer than 650,000 distinct CDR3 sequences in the sample, approximately 40% were seen once. The sample here was cultured PBMCs, taken from culture after CMV antigen stimulation. These TCRs come from a human donor in good health (CMV status not recorded). Some clones in this sample may be carry-over from other donors' samples.

This clonotype has just a few counts. The rearrangement uses TRBV7-2 and TRBJ1-6; possibly TRBD1 for D (6 bases). CDR1 is SGHTA and CDR2 is FQGNSA in the germline V gene. This CDR3 spans 16 amino acids. The V and J ends lost 4 bases and 7 bases respectively, with 17 bases between them. The CDR3 spells CASSSARGRPNSPLHF. The CDR3 DNA reads TGTGCCAGCAGCTCGGCCAGGGGACGACCAAATTCACCCCTCCACTTT. Full variable domain (missing parts from reference TRBV7-2 and TRBJ1-6): GAGVSQSPSNKVTEKGKDVELRCDPISGHTALYWYRQSLGQGLEFLIYFQGNSAPDKSGLPSDRFSAERTGGSVSTLTIQRTQQEDSAVYLCASSSARGRPNSPLHFGNGTRLTVT.

The gene calls are TRBV27 and TRBJ2-7, with 12 bases aligning to TRBD1. Trimming took 2 bases from V and 5 from J; bases not matched to a gene: 1. In germline, CDR1 is MNHEY, CDR2 SMNVEV (reference sequence). This CDR3 spans 14 amino acids. The CDR3 nucleotides read TGTGCCAGCAGTTTAAGGGACAGGGGGCACGAGCAGTACTTC. Its translation is CASSLRDRGHEQYF.

In this sample, this clonotype turned up a few times. This sequence joins TRBV6-2 or TRBV6-3 and TRBJ2-5; 10 positions agree with TRBD2. Looked up from germline, CDR1 is MNHEY and CDR2 is SVGEGT. V lost 7 bases and J lost 3; bases outside the gene matches: 2. The CDR3 length is 13 residues. The CDR3 spells CASILAGEETQYF. The CDR3 DNA reads TGTGCCAGCATTCTAGCGGGAGAAGAGACCCAGTACTTC.

The V call is TRBV2, the J call TRBJ1-3, with TRBD1 identical over 9 bases. This CDR3 is built from 15 residues. V lost 5 bases and J lost 4; bases outside the gene matches: 6. Germline V gene data show CDR1 as SNHLY and CDR2 as FYNNEI. CDR3 residues: CASSRDRELGNTIYF. CDR3 DNA sequence: TGTGCCAGCAGTAGGGACAGGGAACTCGGAAACACCATATATTTT.

This clonotype appeared a few times. The genes are TRBV20-1 and TRBJ2-1; 10 bases are shared with TRBD2. V lost 6 bases and J lost 7; bases outside the gene matches: 9. In germline, CDR1 is DFQATT, CDR2 SNEGSKA (reference sequence). The CDR3 has 14 amino acids. CDR3 DNA sequence: TGCAGTGCGAAGCGGGAGGGGCCGGGGAATGAGCAGTTCTTC. Translation gives CSAKREGPGNEQFF.

This clonotype appeared many times. V and J are TRBV7-2 and TRBJ1-1; D unclear. The V gene's germline CDR1 is SGHTA and CDR2 FQGNSA. This CDR3 is 15 amino acids long. V shed 2 bases and J shed 0 bases, with 10 bases lying between them. The CDR3 bases are TGTGCCAGCAGCTTATACAGTCCGGTGAACACTGAAGCTTTCTTT. Protein sequence: CASSLYSPVNTEAFF.

This sequence joins TRBV6-8 and TRBJ1-1, with D possibly matching TRBD1 (6 bases). The germline gives CDR1 MNHGY, CDR2 SAAAGT. The CDR3 totals 15 residues. Trimming stripped 6 bases from V and 0 bases from J, with 14 bases between. The CDR3 is CASRGPGQMNTEAFF. The CDR3 DNA reads as TGTGCCAGCAGGGGACCGGGACAAATGAACACTGAAGCTTTCTTT.

The chain has TRBV6-6 and TRBJ2-1, with D unresolved. Germline-derived CDR1 and CDR2 are MNHNY and SVGAGI (reference sequence). Between the trimmed V and J ends, which lost 0 bases and 0 bases, there was a span of 12 bases. This CDR3 region has 17 residues. CDR3: CASSYSLTRASYNEQFF. The CDR3 DNA sequence: TGTGCCAGCAGTTACTCTTTGACCCGGGCCTCCTACAATGAGCAGTTCTTC.

The chain employs TRBV6-2 or TRBV6-3 and TRBJ1-5; D may be TRBD1 (5 bases). Germline-derived CDR1 and CDR2 are MNHEY and SVGEGT. V was trimmed by 7 bases and J by 4 bases, leaving 17 bases between them. The CDR3 length is 15 residues. DNA of the CDR3: TGTGCCAGCACCCTACGGGGGGAGCTAAATCAGCCCCAGCATTTT. This translates into CASTLRGELNQPQHF.

This clonotype has only a few counts. This chain links TRBV7-9 with TRBJ1-2; D remains ambiguous. The CDR3 runs 12 residues. The ends were cut back, 5 bases at V and 7 bases at J, with 11 bases in the middle. From germline, CDR1 is SEHNR and CDR2 FQNEAQ (reference sequence). The CDR3 DNA reads TGTGCCAGCAGCCCATGGTTTGGTGGCTACACCTTC. It specifies CASSPWFGGYTF.

This clonotype came up a few times. The chain links TRBV6-6 to TRBJ2-7; 8 bases line up with TRBD2. The CDR3 has 12 residues. After removal of 10 bases from V and 3 bases from J, the junction contained 5 bases not matched to a gene. The germline V gene encodes CDR1 MNHNY and CDR2 SVGAGI (reference sequence). The CDR3 DNA sequence: TGTGCCATCCAGAGCGGGGGCTACGAGCAGTACTTC. Encoded protein: CAIQSGGYEQYF.

The V call is TRBV7-2, the J call TRBJ1-2, with D unclear. The V gene lost 5 bases and the J gene lost 2 bases, with 15 bases spanning the gap. The CDR3 totals 15 residues. The V gene's germline CDR1 is SGHTA and CDR2 FQGNSA. The CDR3 nucleotides read TGTGCCAGCAGCCTTGGACCGATGGGGAACTATGGCTACACCTTC. Protein product: CASSLGPMGNYGYTF.

The chain combines TRBV7-7 with TRBJ2-3, with 7 bases that match TRBD1. Trimming removed 5 bases from V and 2 bases from J; junction bases left unmatched: 4. The CDR3 has 14 amino acids. Germline V gene lookup returns CDR1 SSHAT and CDR2 FNYEAQ (reference sequence). Here the CDR3 reads CASSATGTTDTQYF. The CDR3 DNA reads as TGTGCCAGCAGCGCGACAGGGACCACAGATACGCAGTATTTT.

V usage is TRBV28 and J usage is TRBJ2-2, with unresolved D. The CDR3 is 14 amino acids. V lost 2 bases, J lost 3 bases, and 7 bases lay in between. Germline V gene lookup returns CDR1 MDHEN and CDR2 SYDVKM. The CDR3 here is CASSLAQYTGELFF. DNA of the CDR3: TGTGCCAGCAGTTTAGCTCAGTACACCGGGGAGCTGTTTTTT.

V usage is TRBV6-2 or TRBV6-3 and J usage is TRBJ2-5; 9 bases are shared with TRBD2. V was clipped by 5 bases and J by 3 bases; unmatched bases: 4. The germline gives CDR1 MNHEY, CDR2 SVGEGT. CDR3 length: 14 residues. This CDR3 is CASSNRLAEETQYF. The CDR3 coding sequence is TGTGCCAGCAGTAACCGACTAGCGGAAGAGACCCAGTACTTC.